This paragraph reports one T cell receptor (beta chain). Its antigen remains unknown. The entry originates in a study of T cell responses to AZD1222 COVID-19 vaccine. The ends were cut back, 2 bases at V and 0 bases at J, with 5 bases in the middle. In germline, CDR1 is MNHEY, CDR2 SMNVEV (reference sequence). The length of the CDR3 is 14 residues. Sequencing used immunoSEQ multiplex PCR; TCRdb keeps in-frame clones, though not all of them. Of more than 100,000 clones in the sample, 91% are singletons; the top ten hold 1.9%. Study-wide findings and caveats: Vaccine-associated CD4 TCRs ranged over spike, dominating at 160-218 and 743-854.

Source: peripheral blood, taken 28 days after the second AZD1222 dose. The TCR sequence derives from an adult who received the AZD1222 COVID-19 vaccine. The chain employs TRBV27 and TRBJ1-5; no definite D call. The CDR3 spells CASSLKNSNQPQHF. CDR3 nucleotides: TGTGCCAGCAGTTTAAAAAATAGCAATCAGCCCCAGCATTTT.